Below, one TCR beta chain is given with its context. The data were obtained in a study of blood T cell repertoires in COVID-19. Turning to the study itself: Samples of COVID-19 (acute and convalescent) were obtained from the United States, Italy and Spain. T cells, B-cell-depleted T cells, or PBMCs supplied cDNA or gDNA.

In the source study's methods: Amplification of reference gene primers was used by the study to estimate nucleated cell counts. Generated by immunoSEQ multiplex PCR, the TCRdb table keeps only in-frame clones and is missing some. V, J and clone size derive from that table, while D and trimming were established from the DNA sequence. The sample lists about 100,000 clones, over 80% occurring once. Trimming removed 8 bases at V and 6 bases at J, with 14 bases between. The CDR3 sequence is 13 residues long. Germline CDR1 and CDR2: MNHEY and SMNVEV (reference sequence). The receptor's source is a man aged 45-65 years with acute or convalescent COVID-19. The rearrangement joins TRBV27 to TRBJ2-1, with a weak D call TRBD2 (6 bases). Material: peripheral blood. The CDR3 loop is CASGTFMGNEQFF. CDR3 nucleotides: TGTGCCAGCGGGACTTTCATGGGCAATGAGCAGTTCTTC.